This T cell receptor beta chain was sequenced during a study of graft-versus-host responses after intestinal transplantation. Turning to the study itself: Uniformly, recipients were administered anti-thymocyte globulin induction with subsequent tacrolimus and steroids for 2 to 3 years. Study-level findings and limits: Allograft graft-versus-host to host-versus-graft clonal ratios ran high in patients with graft-donor T cell macrochimerism.

The ends were cut back, 11 bases at V and 5 bases at J, with 12 bases in the middle. In germline, CDR1 is LNHDA, CDR2 SQIVND (reference sequence). CDR3 size: 12 residues. Assay used: immunoSEQ multiplex PCR; TCRdb lists only in-frame clones, some missing. The sample includes fewer than 25,000 clones, roughly 44% seen only once; the top ten take over 1.2%. In its sample, this clone ranks as medium-sized. Plating of approximately 200,000 CFSE-labeled responder cells was done together with approximately 200,000 irradiated, violet-dye-labeled stimulator cells. The receptor comes from a human patient who was an organ donor for intestinal transplantation. This chain joins TRBV19 and TRBJ2-2; possibly TRBD1 or TRBD2 for D (5 bases each). The sequencing used alloreactive CD8+ T cells from a mixed lymphocyte reaction culture, collected before transplantation. Documented subset: CFSE-low proliferating T cells sorted from roughly six-day pre-transplant mixed lymphocyte reaction (GvH or HvG direction). This CDR3 reads CAGGWNTGELFF. The CDR3 DNA sequence: TGTGCCGGGGGATGGAATACCGGGGAGCTGTTTTTT.